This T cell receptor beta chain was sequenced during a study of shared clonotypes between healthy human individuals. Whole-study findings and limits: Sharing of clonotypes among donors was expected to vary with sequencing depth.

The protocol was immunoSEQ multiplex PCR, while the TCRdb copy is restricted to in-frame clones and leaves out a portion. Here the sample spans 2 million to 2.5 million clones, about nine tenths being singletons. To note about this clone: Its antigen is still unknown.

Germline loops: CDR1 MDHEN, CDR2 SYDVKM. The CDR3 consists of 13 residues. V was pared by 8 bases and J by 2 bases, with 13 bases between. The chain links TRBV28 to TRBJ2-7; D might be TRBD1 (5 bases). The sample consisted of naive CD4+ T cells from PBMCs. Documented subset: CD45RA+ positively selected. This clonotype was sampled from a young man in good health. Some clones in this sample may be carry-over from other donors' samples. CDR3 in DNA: TGTGCCAGCGCCATGACAGTCCCCTACGAGCAGTACTTC. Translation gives CASAMTVPYEQYF.